Below, one T cell receptor (beta chain) is given with its context. TCRdb reprocessed the 5' RACE reads with MiXCR, giving one entry per CDR3 protein. Among about 500,000 distinct CDR3 sequences listed, roughly 20% were seen once. The sample comes from a study of T-cell memory formation after mild COVID-19. The CDR3 loop spans 15 amino acids. The V gene end was trimmed by 2 bases and the J gene end by 2 bases; junction bases not matched to a gene: 5. Germline CDR1 is MGHDK and CDR2 is SYGVNS. The chain has TRBV25-1 and TRBJ2-7, with TRBD1 identical over 8 bases. The clonotype originates from an adult woman who had mild COVID-19 (a few samples of this study predate the infection). Cell type and time point are not known. Material: PBMCs or a T cell subset sorted from them (not recorded which). CDR3 residues: CASSEQNRGTYEQYF. As DNA, the CDR3 is TGTGCCAGCAGTGAACAAAACAGGGGGACCTACGAGCAGTACTTC.